What follows are 29 T cell receptor beta chains derived from one specimen sequenced in a study of OX40 agonist ivuxolimab in advanced cancers. The assay was immunoSEQ multiplex PCR, and TCRdb's table has in-frame clones only and misses some. There are roughly 72,000 clones in the sample; roughly 89% occur only once, and over 10% lies in the top ten. The sequencing here drew on CD4+ or CD8+ T cells sorted from blood, taken in a trial of the OX40 agonist ivuxolimab. These receptors all come from an adult with an advanced solid tumor such as melanoma, head and neck, liver or kidney cancer.

V and J are TRBV7-9 and TRBJ2-3; unclear D gene. Trimming took off 3 bases at V and 3 bases at J, with 7 bases between the two ends. The CDR3 extends over 13 amino acids. CDR1 SEHNR and CDR2 FQNEAQ come from the germline V gene (reference sequence). CDR3 residues: CASSFWLTDTQYF. DNA of the CDR3: TGTGCCAGCAGCTTTTGGTTAACAGATACGCAGTATTTT.

V is TRBV7-8 and J is TRBJ2-5, with a possible D match to TRBD2 (5 bases). The CDR3 covers 12 residues. V was cut by 1 base and J by 10 bases, with 10 bases left in between. Germline V gene lookup returns CDR1 SGHVS and CDR2 FQNEAQ. CDR3 sequence reads: CASSLGLRVQYF. The CDR3 nucleotides read TGTGCCAGCAGCTTAGGTTTGAGGGTCCAGTACTTC.

This rearrangement joins TRBV9 to TRBJ2-1, with TRBD1 identical over 12 bases. The V gene's germline CDR1 is SGDLS and CDR2 YYNGEE. V lost 0 bases, J lost 7 bases, and 2 bases stayed unmatched. The CDR3 loop spans 15 amino acids. The CDR3 spells CASSVGGQGANEQFF. The CDR3 DNA is TGTGCCAGCAGCGTAGGGGGACAGGGGGCTAATGAGCAGTTCTTC.

V and J are TRBV5-1 and TRBJ2-3, with D perhaps TRBD1 or TRBD2 (5 bases each). The CDR3 has 16 residues. Germline lookup yields CDR1 SGHRS and CDR2 YFSETQ. The ends were cut back, 5 bases at V and 1 base at J, with 17 bases in the middle. CDR3 residues: CASSPGMRGGTDTQYF. CDR3 nucleotide sequence: TGCGCCAGCAGTCCGGGTATGCGAGGGGGCACAGATACGCAGTATTTT.

The rearrangement joins TRBV5-1 to TRBJ1-3; unclear D gene. Germline V lookup: CDR1 SGHRS, CDR2 YFSETQ. Trimming pared 6 bases from V and 0 bases from J, leaving 10 bases between. The CDR3 has 14 amino acids. CDR3 residues: CASTDRSSGNTIYF. The CDR3 DNA follows: TGCGCCAGCACGGACCGGAGCTCTGGAAACACCATATATTTT.

This rearrangement joins TRBV6-1 to TRBJ1-2; D may be TRBD1 (5 bases). The germline CDR1 and CDR2 sequences are MNHNS and SASEGT. V lost 7 bases to trimming and J lost 4 bases, with 22 bases between them. This CDR3 contains 16 residues. CDR3: CASIEAVGGGSYGYTF. In DNA, the CDR3 is TGTGCCAGCATCGAAGCGGTCGGGGGTGGGAGCTATGGCTACACCTTC.

The chain uses TRBV9 and TRBJ2-5, with D unresolved. The CDR3 loop spans 14 amino acids. The V end was cut by 1 base, the J end by 2 bases, with 9 bases between. CDR1 and CDR2 (germline): SGDLS, YYNGEE. The CDR3 nucleotides read TGTGCCAGCAGCGTACCTCGAGGTCAAGAGACCCAGTACTTC. Residues: CASSVPRGQETQYF. The variable domain in full, with the rest retrieved from reference TRBV9 and TRBJ2-5, is DSGVTQTPKHLITATGQRVTLRCSPRSGDLSVYWYQQSLDQGLQFLIQYYNGEERAKGNILERFSAQQFPDLHSELNLSSLELGDSALYFCASSVPRGQETQYFGPGTRLLVL.

The chain carries TRBV28 and TRBJ1-2; TRBD1 might be the D (5 bases). The CDR3 runs 14 residues. V shed 5 bases and J shed 4 bases, with 14 bases lying between them. Germline CDR1 MDHEN, CDR2 SYDVKM. The chain's CDR3 is CASSLTGAPYGYTF. As DNA, the CDR3 is TGTGCCAGCAGTCTGACCGGGGCCCCCTATGGCTACACCTTC.

This chain connects TRBV6-6 to TRBJ2-1, with a possible D match to TRBD1 (5 bases). This CDR3 spans 16 amino acids. V shed 6 bases and J shed 0 bases, with 15 bases lying between them. Germline-derived CDR1 and CDR2 are MNHNY and SVGAGI (reference sequence). The CDR3 nucleotides read TGTGCCAGCAGGCTCCGGACAACGAGCTCCTACAATGAGCAGTTCTTC. Encoded protein: CASRLRTTSSYNEQFF.

The V gene is TRBV6-5, the J gene TRBJ2-7; 9 nucleotides agree with TRBD1. The CDR3 is 16 amino acids. With 0 bases clipped from V and 4 bases from J, the junction kept 7 bases outside the gene matches. Germline CDR1 MNHEY, CDR2 SVGAGI. CDR3 loop: CASSYSGTGMLYEQYF. The CDR3 DNA reads as TGTGCCAGCAGTTACTCAGGGACAGGGATGTTGTACGAGCAGTACTTC.

The V gene is TRBV6-1, the J gene TRBJ2-3; 9 bases map to TRBD2. V trimming: 4 bases; J trimming: 1 base; junction bases outside the gene matches: 9. Looked up from germline, CDR1 is MNHNS and CDR2 is SASEGT. The CDR3 spans 17 residues. DNA of the CDR3: TGTGCCAGCAGTGGCGGGAGGGCCCGGAGTGGCACAGATACGCAGTATTTT. Encoded protein: CASSGGRARSGTDTQYF.

This clone was counted once. The chain is built from TRBV18 and TRBJ1-2; D uncertain. The CDR3 length is 13 residues. Deletions cut 4 bases from V and 8 bases from J, with 14 bases between. CDR1 and CDR2 (germline): KGHSH, LQKENI. CDR3 sequence: CASSLDGSLGYTF. CDR3 coding DNA: TGTGCCAGCTCACTCGACGGGAGTTTAGGCTACACCTTC.

The gene calls are TRBV5-4 and TRBJ1-3; 7 nucleotides match TRBD1. This CDR3 is 14 amino acids long. After removal of 4 bases from V and 3 bases from J, the junction contained 4 bases not matched to a gene. CDR1 is SGHNT, CDR2 YYREEE, per germline (reference sequence). The CDR3 sequence is CASSPGQIGNTIYF. CDR3 coding DNA: TGTGCCAGCAGCCCGGGACAGATTGGAAACACCATATATTTT.

J is TRBJ1-1 and V is TRBV29-1; 9 nucleotides line up with TRBD1. Per germline, CDR1 SQVTM and CDR2 ANQGSEA. This CDR3 is 14 amino acids long. V dropped 2 bases and J dropped 1; count of bases not matched to a gene: 2. CDR3 sequence reads: CSVERDRENTEAFF. CDR3 bases: TGCAGCGTTGAAAGGGACAGGGAGAACACTGAAGCTTTCTTT.

This chain uses TRBV7-2 with TRBJ2-7; weak D call: TRBD1 (5 bases). V shed 5 bases and J shed 2 bases, with 13 bases lying between them. Germline-derived CDR1 and CDR2 are SGHTA and FQGNSA. This CDR3 is built from 14 residues. The CDR3: CASSPWGAAYEQYF. Written as DNA, the CDR3 is TGTGCCAGCAGCCCCTGGGGCGCAGCCTACGAGCAGTACTTC.

The chain is built from TRBV5-5 and TRBJ2-2, with D perhaps TRBD2 (5 bases). V lost 4 bases and J 0 bases, leaving 10 bases between the germline ends. This CDR3 is built from 15 residues. Germline V gene data show CDR1 as SGHKS and CDR2 as YYEKEE (reference sequence). The CDR3 region has the DNA TGTGCCAGCAGCCCCCGGGGAACGAACACCGGGGAGCTGTTTTTT. It encodes CASSPRGTNTGELFF.

The V gene is TRBV19, the J gene TRBJ1-1; the D is unclear. CDR3 length: 13 amino acids. The V gene's germline CDR1 is LNHDA and CDR2 SQIVND (reference sequence). With 3 bases removed from V and 8 bases from J, the gap between germline ends came to 13 bases. In nucleotides, the CDR3 is TGTGCCAGTAGTATCTCACGGATGACCGAAGCTTTCTTT. Encoded protein: CASSISRMTEAFF.

The chain joins TRBV19 to TRBJ2-3; D gene uncertain. Germline V gene sequence: CDR1 LNHDA, CDR2 SQIVND (reference sequence). The V gene lost 3 bases and the J gene lost 2 bases, with 9 bases spanning the gap. CDR3 length: 14 amino acids. The DNA for the CDR3 is TGTGCCAGTAGTATCAACGGATACACAGATACGCAGTATTTT. Its translation: CASSINGYTDTQYF.

The CDR3 protein is CSVEGLAQNTGELFF. In DNA, the CDR3 is TGCAGCGTTGAAGGTTTGGCACAGAACACCGGGGAGCTGTTTTTT. V and J are TRBV29-1 and TRBJ2-2; unclear D gene. The CDR3 has 15 amino acids. The germline V gene encodes CDR1 SQVTM and CDR2 ANQGSEA. Trimming took 1 base from V and 1 from J, leaving 10 bases between them.

This clone was found once. The V and J genes are TRBV4-1 and TRBJ2-2; 9 bases line up with TRBD1. CDR1 MGHRA and CDR2 YSYEKL come from the germline V gene. The CDR3 contains 16 residues. V was clipped by 2 bases and J by 6 bases; unmatched bases: 7. CDR3 bases: TGCGCCAGCAGCCAATCACAGGGGGCCTTGGCCGGGGAGCTGTTTTTT. Its protein is CASSQSQGALAGELFF.

This rearrangement joins TRBV12-1 to TRBJ1-1. TRBV12-1 is designated a pseudogene. The CDR3 runs to 18 residues. The CDR3 sequence is CASSFRGDRRGLETEAFF. The CDR3 coding sequence is TGTGCCAGCAGCTTCCGGGGGGACCGCAGGGGACTAGAGACTGAAGCTTTCTTT.

V is TRBV5-4 and J is TRBJ1-2, with D tentatively TRBD1 (5 bases). Germline V gives CDR1 SGHNT, CDR2 YYREEE (reference sequence). V was cut by 3 bases and J by 4 bases, with 10 bases left in between. The CDR3 runs to 13 residues. The CDR3 sequence is CASSSGGGYGYTF. The CDR3 nucleotides are TGTGCCAGCAGCTCCGGGGGAGGCTATGGCTACACCTTC.

J is TRBJ1-5 and V is TRBV18; TRBD1 might be the D (6 bases). Trimming cost V 6 bases and J 5 bases, with 11 bases left between them. The length of the CDR3 is 13 residues. Germline lookup yields CDR1 KGHSH and CDR2 LQKENI. CDR3 sequence reads: CASSLDSHQPQHF. In DNA form, the CDR3 reads TGTGCCAGCTCCCTGGACAGCCATCAGCCCCAGCATTTT.

This rearrangement joins TRBV6-6 to TRBJ1-2, with TRBD1 as a possible D gene (5 bases). The germline V and J ends were trimmed by 0 bases and 4 bases, with 9 bases remaining between them. CDR1 and CDR2 (germline): MNHNY, SVGAGI (reference sequence). This CDR3 is built from 14 residues. The CDR3 loop reads CASSYSEGIYGYTF. CDR3 DNA: TGTGCCAGCAGTTACTCGGAGGGGATCTATGGCTACACCTTC.

V and J are TRBV5-1 and TRBJ2-7; 9 bases map to TRBD1. This CDR3 region has 14 residues. V shed 3 bases and J 3 bases; nucleotides not matched to a gene: 4. Germline V gene lookup returns CDR1 SGHRS and CDR2 YFSETQ. The CDR3 DNA reads as TGCGCCAGCAGCTGGGACAGGGCACGCTACGAGCAGTACTTC. This codes for CASSWDRARYEQYF.

The V gene is TRBV10-3, the J gene TRBJ1-2; 8 bases align to TRBD1. Germline CDR1 and CDR2: ENHRY and SYGVKD. This CDR3 comprises 15 residues. V lost 2 bases, J lost 7 bases, and 9 bases stayed unmatched. The CDR3 DNA follows: TGTGCCATCAGTGAGCCCGGACAGGGAATGGGTGGCTACACCTTC. Translation: CAISEPGQGMGGYTF.

The chain combines TRBV2 with TRBJ2-2; D remains unclear. V shed 3 bases and J shed 9 bases, with 5 bases lying between them. The germline V gene encodes CDR1 SNHLY and CDR2 FYNNEI. CDR3 length: 11 residues. The CDR3 loop reads CASSEARELFF. The DNA of the CDR3 is TGTGCCAGCAGTGAGGCCCGGGAGCTGTTTTTT.

V usage is TRBV19 and J usage is TRBJ1-2; possible D gene TRBD1, 5 bases. CDR1 and CDR2 from the germline V gene are LNHDA and SQIVND (reference sequence). The CDR3 contains 13 residues. V was shortened by 6 bases and J by 4 bases, with 12 bases between the two germline ends. The CDR3 sequence is CASRPGGGYGYTF. CDR3 nucleotides: TGTGCCAGTAGACCCGGGGGGGGCTATGGCTACACCTTC.

The chain links TRBV2 to TRBJ1-3; tentatively, D is TRBD1 (5 bases). The CDR3 sequence is 14 residues long. CDR1 is SNHLY, CDR2 FYNNEI, per germline. Trimming left V 7 bases short and J 2 bases short, with 12 bases between. Here the CDR3 DNA reads TGTGCCAGCACTAGGGACCCTCCTGGAAACACCATATATTTT. Its protein is CASTRDPPGNTIYF.